The following is a TCR beta chain sequence with its context. Antigen: not known. Evenly divided among several immunoSEQ plates was the genomic DNA of each subset. Sequenced by immunoSEQ multiplex PCR; TCRdb stores in-frame clones only, minus some. This sample has about 690,000 clones, with about 90% found just once. The germline CDR1 and CDR2 sequences are SGHRS and YFSETQ. CDR3 length: 14 residues. The V and J ends lost 2 bases and 4 bases respectively, with 10 bases between them. The data belong to a study of shared clonotypes between healthy human individuals. Study-level results: What naive subsets generally showed was a larger estimated richness than memory subsets showed.

V usage is TRBV5-1 and J usage is TRBJ2-1; D is unresolved. The receptor comes from a man between 18 and 35 years old in good health. Some clones in this sample may be carry-over from other donors' samples. The sequenced sample was memory CD8+ T cells from PBMCs. The subset denotes: CD45RO+ cells pooled with CCR7-negative TemRA cells. The CDR3 DNA reads TGCGCCAGCAGCTTCCTACCCGGTTACAATGAGCAGTTCTTC. Protein sequence: CASSFLPGYNEQFF.